This T cell receptor beta chain was retrieved from a study of vaccination and CD4 T cells after COVID-19. Scientists ran DNA taken from cultured CD4+ T cells through the Oncomine TCR Beta short-read assay for sequencing. MiXCR was run by TCRdb on the PCR reads, yielding one entry per CDR3 protein. The sample includes approximately 7,000 distinct CDR3 sequences, 30% to 45% of them seen just once. Germline values: CDR1 SGHNT, CDR2 YENEEA. V dropped 3 bases and J dropped 1 base, with 21 bases sitting between them. The CDR3 runs 18 residues. This clonotype has only a few counts. Its antigen is unknown. Treatment: roughly ten-day PBMC culture with coronavirus spike peptide pools or control peptides (ViraFEST assay). The unexposed donor's CD4+ T cells were collected before the COVID-19 pandemic (2011-2018).

Sequencing was carried out using CD4+ T cells from blood, cultured in vitro. The rearrangement links TRBV11-3 to TRBJ1-1; D unresolved. This receptor was taken from a human donor in good health. As DNA, the CDR3 is TGTGCCAGCAGCTTGAGTTCCCCTGATGTCACCGCGAACACTGAAGCTTTCTTT. As protein: CASSLSSPDVTANTEAFF. The full variable domain, with the rest looked up from reference TRBV11-3 and TRBJ1-1, is EAGVVQSPRYKIIEKKQPVAFWCNPISGHNTLYWYLQNLGQGPELLIRYENEEAVDDSQLPKDRFSAERLKGVDSTLKIQPAELGDSAVYLCASSLSSPDVTANTEAFFGQGTRLTVV.